The clone carrying this T cell receptor beta chain was detected a few times. Under the authors' procedure: Amplifying reference gene primers gave estimates of nucleated cell counts. This table comes from immunoSEQ multiplex PCR, and its TCRdb copy is limited to in-frame clones, with some not included. From that table come the V and J calls and clone size; the DNA was used to work out D and trimming. The table includes some 60,000 clones, under 95% detected once. The entry originates in a study of blood T cell repertoires in COVID-19. Sequenced: peripheral blood. This receptor was taken from a man aged 60 to 69 with acute or convalescent COVID-19.

The CDR3 region has the DNA TGTGCCACCAGCAGAGATGTAGAAACTAATGAAAAACTGTTTTTT. Amino acids: CATSRDVETNEKLFF. The V call is TRBV15, the J call TRBJ1-4, with unresolved D. The CDR3 is 15 residues long. Germline CDR1 reads LNHNV; CDR2 reads YYDKDF (reference sequence). Trimming took 0 bases from V and 1 from J, leaving 6 bases between them.